This note documents a single TCR beta chain sequence. Its target is not known. The germline V and J ends were trimmed by 1 base and 4 bases, with 5 bases remaining between them. CDR3 length: 13 residues. The germline gives CDR1 MGHRA, CDR2 YSYEKL. This entry is derived from a study of T-cell memory formation after mild COVID-19. Whole-study findings and limits: Cross-reactive memory seemingly joined, as some responding clones were found in pre-infection memory. Later expanders leaned CD4+, whereas clones that contracted between day 15 and 85 were balanced CD4/CD8. Mostly located in CM and EM were contracting CD4+ clones, with contracting CD8+ clones located in EMRA.

5'RACE with constant-segment primers built TCRalpha and TCRbeta cDNA libraries with UMIs. Via MiXCR, TCRdb re-called the 5' RACE reads, giving one row per CDR3 protein. The table lists roughly 150,000 distinct CDR3 sequences, 14% to 15% of them singletons, with about 27% in the top ten. This clonotype originated in an adult woman who had mild COVID-19 (a few samples of this study predate the infection). Cell type and time point are not known. The genes are TRBV4-1 and TRBJ1-3; D is undetermined. The specimen sequenced was PBMCs or a T cell subset sorted from them (not recorded which). Written as DNA, the CDR3 is TGCGCCAGCAGCCAAGTTGCCGGAAACACCATATATTTT. It encodes CASSQVAGNTIYF.